This TCR beta chain was documented in a study of T cells in Graves' hyperthyroidism and ophthalmopathy. Study-wide results and caveats: Onset of ophthalmopathy came a median roughly 6.4 months after the model predicted it.

Fresh peripheral blood, around 10 ml, yielded the PBMCs. Note on this clonotype: Its specificity is unknown.

Amplification targeted TCR beta CDR3 regions from RNA transcripts. Carried out on the TCR CDR3, a first-round RT-PCR used the HTBI primer set. TCRdb called the multiplex PCR reads again in MiXCR, with one record for every CDR3 protein. The table lists hundreds of thousands of distinct CDR3 sequences, over 35% of them singletons. CDR1 and CDR2 from the germline V gene are SGHTA and FQGNSA. Deletions cut 3 bases from V and 5 bases from J, with 10 bases between. The CDR3 has 14 residues. The chain has TRBV7-2 and TRBJ2-2, with D perhaps TRBD2 (6 bases). The source of this sequence is a young man with Graves' hyperthyroidism. Material: blood. The CDR3 region is CASSFPGRTGELFF. The CDR3 DNA reads TGTGCCAGCAGCTTTCCAGGGAGGACCGGGGAGCTGTTTTTT.